This passage covers 3 T cell receptor beta chains from one sample sequenced in a study of shared clonotypes between healthy human individuals. Using immunoSEQ multiplex PCR, the repertoire was profiled, and TCRdb retains in-frame clones only, with some absent. The profile shows fewer than 850,000 clones, roughly 87% of them singletons. The sample consisted of memory CD8+ T cells from PBMCs. Subset described: CD45RO+ cells pooled with CCR7-negative TemRA cells. Receptors were obtained from a man younger than 35 in good health. Some clones in this sample may be carry-over from other donors' samples.

The chain links TRBV7-3 to TRBJ2-7; D is undetermined. This CDR3 has 17 amino acids. Per the germline V gene, CDR1 is SGHTA and CDR2 is FQGTGA. V lost 3 bases, J lost 0 bases, and 18 bases lay in between. The CDR3 DNA reads as TGTGCCAGCAGCTTCATCCCAAGGTTGAGTACCTCCTACGAGCAGTACTTC. Its translation is CASSFIPRLSTSYEQYF.

The J gene is TRBJ2-5, the V gene TRBV13; no definite D call. Trimming left V 5 bases short and J 2 bases short, with 24 bases between. The CDR3 is 18 amino acids. Germline values: CDR1 PRHDT, CDR2 FYEKMQ (reference sequence). CDR3 nucleotide sequence: TGTGCCAGCAGCCCCCGGACCCTGGCTACCTTGAGACAAGAGACCCAGTACTTC. Residues: CASSPRTLATLRQETQYF.

V usage is TRBV28 and J usage is TRBJ2-7; D is possibly TRBD1 (6 bases). Germline V CDR1 and CDR2: MDHEN, SYDVKM. This CDR3 is built from 14 residues. Between the trimmed V and J ends, which lost 6 bases and 0 bases, there was a span of 12 bases. This CDR3 is CASSPDRNSYEQYF. In DNA, the CDR3 is TGTGCCAGCAGCCCGGACAGAAACTCCTACGAGCAGTACTTC.